Following are 11 T cell receptor beta chains from one sample sequenced in a study of lymphopenia after photon versus proton radiotherapy. Data came from immunoSEQ multiplex PCR; TCRdb stores just in-frame clones and leaves some out. Altogether about 61,000 clones are present, around 86% being singletons, with the ten largest covering approximately 2.4%. The sequenced sample was peripheral blood, obtained from a patient treated with photon-based radiotherapy. These receptors all stem from a middle-aged man with gastric cancer.

The chain employs TRBV18 and TRBJ1-3, with a tentative D call TRBD1 (6 bases). CDR3 length: 19 amino acids. V was cut by 4 bases and J by 4 bases, with 26 bases left in between. Looked up from germline, CDR1 is KGHSH and CDR2 is LQKENI. The DNA of the CDR3 is TGTGCCAGCTCACAAAACCTCGTCTCCGGGACATTCGGAGGAAACACCATATATTTT. This sequence encodes CASSQNLVSGTFGGNTIYF.

This chain joins TRBV7-9 and TRBJ2-5, with D possibly called TRBD1 or TRBD2 (5 bases each). This CDR3 is 14 amino acids long. Germline V gives CDR1 SEHNR, CDR2 FQNEAQ (reference sequence). Trimming stripped 3 bases from V and 2 bases from J, with 10 bases between. This chain's CDR3 is CASSFTGQQETQYF. CDR3 DNA: TGTGCCAGCAGCTTTACGGGGCAGCAAGAGACCCAGTACTTC.

The chain recombines TRBV15 with TRBJ1-2; 12 bases agree with TRBD1. This CDR3 comprises 15 residues. V lost 1 base and J lost 8; bases outside the gene matches: 5. Germline V gene data show CDR1 as LNHNV and CDR2 as YYDKDF (reference sequence). CDR3 residues: CATSRARDRGLGYTF. As DNA, the CDR3 is TGTGCCACCAGCAGAGCCCGGGACAGGGGGCTAGGCTACACCTTC.

The rearrangement joins TRBV25-1 to TRBJ1-1, with D perhaps TRBD1 (5 bases). Between the trimmed V and J ends, which lost 3 bases and 2 bases, there was a span of 10 bases. Per germline, CDR1 MGHDK and CDR2 SYGVNS. The CDR3 length is 14 residues. As DNA, the CDR3 is TGTGCCAGCAGTGACCTAGGACATAACACTGAAGCTTTCTTT. Its translation: CASSDLGHNTEAFF.

The table lists this clone with a few counts. The chain carries TRBV10-3 and TRBJ1-1; D uncertain. The CDR3 runs to 11 residues. Germline V gene lookup returns CDR1 ENHRY and CDR2 SYGVKD. V was shortened by 3 bases and J by 10 bases, with 9 bases between the two germline ends. CDR3 DNA sequence: TGTGCCATCAGTGACCCTAAGGGAGCTTTCTTT. It translates to CAISDPKGAFF.

The V gene is TRBV2, the J gene TRBJ1-1; 10 bases line up with TRBD1. V trimming: 8 bases; J trimming: 1 base; junction bases outside the gene matches: 1. Per the germline V gene, CDR1 is SNHLY and CDR2 is FYNNEI. CDR3 length: 13 residues. The CDR3 nucleotides are TGTGCCAGCGGACAGGGGGAGAACACTGAAGCTTTCTTT. Residues: CASGQGENTEAFF.

CDR3 amino acids: CASSLGTGFPDTQYF. CDR3 bases: TGTGCCAGCAGCTTAGGGACAGGGTTTCCAGATACGCAGTATTTT. The chain couples TRBV7-9 to TRBJ2-3; 8 nucleotides match TRBD1. CDR1 is SEHNR and CDR2 is FQNEAQ in the germline V gene (reference sequence). The trim removed 1 base at V and 4 bases at J, leaving 4 bases unmatched. This CDR3 contains 15 residues.

This clone was observed once. The chain has TRBV5-8 and TRBJ1-4; D gene uncertain. CDR3 length equals 14 residues. The germline V and J ends were trimmed by 1 base and 8 bases, with 12 bases remaining between them. Germline V gene lookup returns CDR1 SGHTS and CDR2 YDEGEE. CDR3 sequence: CASSLWEYPEKLFF. CDR3 nucleotide sequence: TGTGCCAGCAGCTTGTGGGAATATCCCGAAAAACTGTTTTTT.

The V gene is TRBV7-6, the J gene TRBJ1-6, with 12 bases identical to TRBD1. Trimming at V came to 5 bases and at J to 6 bases, leaving 17 bases not matched to a gene. Germline CDR1 reads SGHVS; CDR2 reads FNYEAQ. The CDR3 contains 20 residues. In DNA form, the CDR3 reads TGTGCCAGCAGCAACCCGCCAGCCGGGACAGGGGGCGCGGGTAATTCACCCCTCCACTTT. This gives the protein CASSNPPAGTGGAGNSPLHF. The entire variable domain, with the rest obtained from reference TRBV7-6 and TRBJ1-6, is as follows: GAGVSQSPRYKVTKRGQDVALRCDPISGHVSLYWYRQALGQGPEFLTYFNYEAQQDKSGLPNDRFSAERPEGSISTLTIQRTEQRDSAMYRCASSNPPAGTGGAGNSPLHFGNGTRLTVT.

Notes on this clone: The junction shows a germline mismatch at one end, possibly a read error. The chain carries TRBV7-7 and TRBJ1-1; D gene uncertain. The CDR3 consists of 13 residues. Germline CDR1 SSHAT, CDR2 FNYEAQ (reference sequence). Here the CDR3 reads CASSGMLGAEAFF. CDR3 nucleotide sequence: TGTGCTAGCAGTGGGATGTTGGGCGCTGAAGCTTTCTTT.

This chain links TRBV7-2 with TRBJ1-5; no firm D call. Looked up from germline, CDR1 is SGHTA and CDR2 is FQGNSA. Trimming took off 1 base at V and 10 bases at J, with 11 bases between the two ends. This CDR3 comprises 13 residues. This CDR3 reads CASSLGRQIPQHF. The DNA for the CDR3 is TGTGCCAGCAGCTTAGGACGCCAGATACCCCAGCATTTT.